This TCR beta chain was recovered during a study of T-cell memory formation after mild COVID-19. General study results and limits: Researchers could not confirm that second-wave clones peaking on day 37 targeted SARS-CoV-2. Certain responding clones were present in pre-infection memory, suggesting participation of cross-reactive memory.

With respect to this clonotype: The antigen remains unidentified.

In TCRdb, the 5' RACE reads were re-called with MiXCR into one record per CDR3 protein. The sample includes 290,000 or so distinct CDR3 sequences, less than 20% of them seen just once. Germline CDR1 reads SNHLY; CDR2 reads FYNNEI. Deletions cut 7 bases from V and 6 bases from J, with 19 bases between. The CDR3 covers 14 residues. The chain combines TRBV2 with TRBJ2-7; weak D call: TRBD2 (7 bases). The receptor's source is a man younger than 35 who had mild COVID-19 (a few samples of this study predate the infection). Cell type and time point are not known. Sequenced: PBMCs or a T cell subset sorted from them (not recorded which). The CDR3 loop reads CASTPGAGVGEQYV. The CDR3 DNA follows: TGTGCCAGCACCCCAGGGGCGGGGGTCGGCGAGCAGTACGTC.